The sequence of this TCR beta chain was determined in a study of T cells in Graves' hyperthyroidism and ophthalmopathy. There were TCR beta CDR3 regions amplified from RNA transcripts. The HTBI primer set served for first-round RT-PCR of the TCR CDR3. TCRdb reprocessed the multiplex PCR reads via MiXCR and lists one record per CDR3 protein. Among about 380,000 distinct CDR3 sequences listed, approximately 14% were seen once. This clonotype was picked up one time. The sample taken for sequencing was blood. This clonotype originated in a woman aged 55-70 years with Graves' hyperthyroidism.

This chain's CDR3 is CASSLLADTQHF. The CDR3 region has the DNA TGTGCCAGCAGCCTATTAGCAGATACGCAGCATTTT. The rearrangement joins TRBV7-9 to TRBJ2-3; D unclear. The tail of the sequence fits TRBJ1-5 better, so the J call may be wrong. This CDR3 contains 12 residues. CDR1 and CDR2 (germline): SEHNR, FQNEAQ (reference sequence).